The 3 T cell receptor beta chains presented below share a single source sample, sequenced in a study of T cell responses to AZD1222 COVID-19 vaccine. Here immunoSEQ multiplex PCR was the method, and the copy in TCRdb shows in-frame clones only, minus some. Of some 36,000 clones in the sample, about 89% were seen once. Sample: peripheral blood, taken on day 0 of AZD1222 vaccination. The source of these receptors is an adult in good health.

The gene calls are TRBV2 and TRBJ1-4; no clear D. The CDR3 runs to 14 residues. Trimming cost V 3 bases and J 8 bases, with 13 bases left between them. Per germline, CDR1 SNHLY and CDR2 FYNNEI. The CDR3 sequence is CASSDGGGVEKLFF. CDR3 nucleotide sequence: TGTGCCAGCAGTGATGGCGGAGGTGTGGAAAAACTGTTTTTT.

The chain has TRBV5-4 and TRBJ2-1, with TRBD2 identical over 9 bases. The CDR3 is made up of 18 amino acids. Per germline, CDR1 SGHNT and CDR2 YYREEE (reference sequence). V lost 0 bases and J lost 7; bases outside the gene matches: 14. Here the CDR3 DNA reads TGTGCCAGCAGCTTGGATCCAACGGCGGGAGGGCTTCGGAATGAGCAGTTCTTC. This gives the protein CASSLDPTAGGLRNEQFF.

The chain couples TRBV7-8 to TRBJ1-2, with no clear D. Trimming took off 4 bases at V and 8 bases at J, with 11 bases between the two ends. Germline CDR1 reads SGHVS; CDR2 reads FQNEAQ. CDR3 length: 12 residues. CDR3 nucleotides: TGTGCCAGCAGCTCAACGGCCGGGGGCTACACCTTC. Translated: CASSSTAGGYTF.